This T cell receptor (beta chain) was sequenced during a study of shared clonotypes between healthy human individuals. Study overall: CD4 naive and memory got three plates each, CD8 naive two, CD8 memory one. General observations from the study: Clonotypes which were not shared had lower generation probabilities than clonotypes that all four donors shared. Generally, naive subsets (rather than memory subsets) showed larger estimated richness. In the sorted subsets, rarefaction showed sequencing was incomplete despite large depth.

About this clone: Antigen specificity is unknown.

The assay was immunoSEQ multiplex PCR, and TCRdb's table has in-frame clones only and misses some. This table has roughly 2.2 million clones, around 93% appearing once. Sequenced sample: naive CD4+ T cells from PBMCs. Sample subset: CD45RA+ positively selected. This TCR was recovered from a man between 18 and 29 years old in good health. Some clones in this sample may be carry-over from other donors' samples.

The CDR3 DNA sequence: TGTGCCACCAGCAGACCCGGGACAGTCTTGGGCTACACCTTC. This gives the protein CATSRPGTVLGYTF. The chain is built from TRBV15 and TRBJ1-2, with 7 bases lining up with TRBD1. The CDR3 length is 14 residues. Germline assignment: CDR1 LNHNV and CDR2 YYDKDF (reference sequence). V shed 2 bases and J 8 bases; nucleotides not matched to a gene: 8. Full variable domain (outside the CDR3, taken from reference TRBV15 and TRBJ1-2): DAMVIQNPRYQVTQFGKPVTLSCSQTLNHNVMYWYQQKSSQAPKLLFHYYDKDFNNEADTPDNFQSRRPNTSFCFLDIRSPGLGDTAMYLCATSRPGTVLGYTFGSGTRLTVV.